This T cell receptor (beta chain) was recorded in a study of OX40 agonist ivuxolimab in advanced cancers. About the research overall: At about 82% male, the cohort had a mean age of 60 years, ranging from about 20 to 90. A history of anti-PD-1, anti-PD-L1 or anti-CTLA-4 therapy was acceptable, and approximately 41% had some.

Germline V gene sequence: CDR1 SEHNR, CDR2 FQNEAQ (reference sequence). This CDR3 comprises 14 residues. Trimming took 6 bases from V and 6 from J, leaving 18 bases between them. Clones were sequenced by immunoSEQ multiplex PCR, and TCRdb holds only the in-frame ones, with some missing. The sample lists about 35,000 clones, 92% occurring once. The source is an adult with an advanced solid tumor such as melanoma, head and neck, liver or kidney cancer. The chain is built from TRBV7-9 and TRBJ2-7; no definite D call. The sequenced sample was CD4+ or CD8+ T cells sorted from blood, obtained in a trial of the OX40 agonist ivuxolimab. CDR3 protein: CASRSTLNFPEQYF. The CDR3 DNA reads TGTGCCAGCAGGTCGACCCTAAATTTCCCCGAGCAGTACTTC.